These 27 T cell receptor beta chains share one sample of origin, sequenced in a study of blood T cell repertoires in COVID-19. Libraries were prepared by immunoSEQ multiplex PCR; TCRdb keeps only in-frame clonotypes and omits some of them. Counted here are around 140,000 clones, approximately 80% occurring once; the ten biggest clones make up about 1.4%. The sample comprised peripheral blood. These receptors all come from a human donor in a cohort sampled during active COVID-19.

The rearrangement uses TRBV6-4 and TRBJ1-5; TRBD1 agrees at 7 bases. The V gene end was trimmed by 11 bases and the J gene end by 4 bases; junction bases not matched to a gene: 11. Germline-derived CDR1 and CDR2 are MRHNA and SNTAGT. The CDR3 length is 14 residues. The CDR3 region is CAAGQQGLNQPQHF. CDR3 nucleotide sequence: TGTGCCGCTGGGCAACAGGGGCTTAATCAGCCCCAGCATTTT.

The CDR3 protein is CASSARGKRGANVLTF. The CDR3 bases are TGTGCCAGCAGCGCCCGGGGGAAGAGGGGGGCCAACGTCCTGACTTTC. V usage is TRBV7-2 and J usage is TRBJ2-6, with a weak D call TRBD2 (6 bases). The CDR3 sequence is 16 residues long. CDR1 is SGHTA and CDR2 is FQGNSA in the germline V gene. Trimming stripped 5 bases from V and 4 bases from J, with 15 bases between.

CDR3 loop: CASAGQLYEQYF. CDR3 coding DNA: TGTGCCAGCGCAGGCCAGCTCTACGAGCAGTACTTC. The rearrangement joins TRBV28 to TRBJ2-7; no firm D call. Per the germline V gene, CDR1 is MDHEN and CDR2 is SYDVKM. The V and J ends lost 8 bases and 3 bases respectively, with 11 bases between them. This CDR3 contains 12 residues.

The rearrangement links TRBV28 to TRBJ1-5, with a possible D match to TRBD1 (5 bases). CDR1 is MDHEN, CDR2 SYDVKM, per germline. CDR3 length equals 14 residues. Trimming cost V 7 bases and J 3 bases, with 13 bases left between them. The CDR3 loop is CASTGGGTNQPQHF. In DNA form, the CDR3 reads TGTGCCAGCACCGGGGGTGGCACCAATCAGCCCCAGCATTTT.

The chain recombines TRBV6-1 with TRBJ2-5; maybe TRBD1 (7 bases). With 4 bases removed from V and 6 bases from J, the gap between germline ends came to 30 bases. This CDR3 is 19 amino acids long. Germline V gene data show CDR1 as MNHNS and CDR2 as SASEGT. The CDR3 DNA reads TGTGCCAGCAGTGCTCGGCAGGGGGGAGTTGGCGGGACGGCCAAGACCCAGTACTTC. Its translation: CASSARQGGVGGTAKTQYF.

This rearrangement joins TRBV5-4 to TRBJ2-3; tentative D call: TRBD2 (6 bases). CDR1 and CDR2 (germline): SGHNT, YYREEE (reference sequence). V was clipped by 4 bases and J by 2 bases, with 11 bases between them. This CDR3 spans 14 amino acids. The CDR3 loop is CASSRELATDTQYF. DNA for the CDR3: TGTGCCAGCAGCCGAGAACTAGCCACAGATACGCAGTATTTT.

V is TRBV20-1 and J is TRBJ2-7; D may be TRBD2 (5 bases). V lost 3 bases, J lost 2 bases, and 14 bases lay in between. The germline V gene encodes CDR1 DFQATT and CDR2 SNEGSKA (reference sequence). The CDR3 spans 14 residues. The DNA of the CDR3 is TGCAGTGCTAGTACCCGGAGTAGCGCCTACGAGCAGTACTTC. Translating gives CSASTRSSAYEQYF.

The chain has TRBV28 and TRBJ2-1, with a tentative D call TRBD1 (6 bases). The ends were cut back, 6 bases at V and 7 bases at J, with 10 bases in the middle. Germline lookup yields CDR1 MDHEN and CDR2 SYDVKM. The CDR3 loop spans 12 amino acids. DNA of the CDR3: TGTGCCAGCAGCCCGGACAGAAATGAGCAGTTCTTC. The encoded protein is CASSPDRNEQFF.

The rearrangement joins TRBV5-1 to TRBJ2-7; a weak D match, TRBD2 (6 bases). From germline, CDR1 is SGHRS and CDR2 YFSETQ. V was cut by 5 bases and J by 6 bases, with 21 bases left in between. The CDR3 is 15 residues long. CDR3 sequence: CASSSRDSGDTEQYF. CDR3 coding DNA: TGCGCCAGCAGTTCACGGGACTCGGGAGATACCGAGCAGTACTTC.

CDR3 protein: CASSLLAGKADTQYF. Here the CDR3 DNA reads TGTGCCAGCAGCCTTCTAGCGGGGAAGGCAGATACGCAGTATTTT. The rearrangement uses TRBV6-2 or TRBV6-3 and TRBJ2-3; 9 bases agree with TRBD2. Germline V gives CDR1 MNHEY, CDR2 SVGEGT. V lost 6 bases to trimming and J lost 4 bases; unmatched junction nucleotides: 8. The CDR3 has 15 residues.

The J gene is TRBJ1-2, the V gene TRBV19; no firm D call. The ends were cut back, 3 bases at V and 10 bases at J, with 15 bases in the middle. Germline CDR1 is LNHDA and CDR2 is SQIVND (reference sequence). This CDR3 contains 13 residues. CDR3 sequence: CASSIGKGADYTF. CDR3 coding DNA: TGTGCCAGTAGTATCGGGAAGGGCGCGGACTACACCTTC.

The chain couples TRBV11-1 to TRBJ2-1, with D tentatively TRBD1 (5 bases). CDR1 and CDR2 from the germline V gene are SGHAT and FQDESV (reference sequence). This CDR3 has 14 residues. V lost 5 bases and J 7 bases, leaving 15 bases between the germline ends. The CDR3 loop is CASSVQGFGNEQFF. The CDR3 region has the DNA TGTGCCAGCAGCGTTCAGGGATTTGGGAATGAGCAGTTCTTC.

The chain joins TRBV18 to TRBJ2-3, with TRBD1 identical over 7 bases. The CDR3 spans 15 residues. Trimming removed 3 bases from V and 2 bases from J; junction bases left unmatched: 5. Germline CDR1 is KGHSH and CDR2 is LQKENI. CDR3 residues: CASSPADRTTDTQYF. The DNA of the CDR3 is TGTGCCAGCTCACCCGCGGACAGGACCACAGATACGCAGTATTTT.

The chain couples TRBV6-6 to TRBJ2-7; tentatively, D is TRBD2 (5 bases). Looked up from germline, CDR1 is MNHNY and CDR2 is SVGAGI (reference sequence). The length of the CDR3 is 13 residues. Trimming removed 5 bases from V and 4 bases from J, with 12 bases in between. This CDR3 reads CASSPQPGYEQYF. The CDR3 DNA is TGTGCCAGCAGTCCACAACCGGGGTACGAGCAGTACTTC.

This clone has more than one count but fewer than ten. This sequence joins TRBV29-1 and TRBJ2-7; perhaps TRBD1 as D (5 bases). The V gene's germline CDR1 is SQVTM and CDR2 ANQGSEA. The V and J ends lost 4 bases and 3 bases respectively, with 16 bases between them. This CDR3 spans 14 amino acids. The CDR3 region has the DNA TGCAGCGTTGGGCTACCCTCTCAGGGCTACGAGCAGTACTTC. Its protein is CSVGLPSQGYEQYF.

V usage is TRBV15 and J usage is TRBJ2-5; D remains ambiguous. The CDR3 has 14 residues. CDR1 is LNHNV and CDR2 is YYDKDF in the germline V gene (reference sequence). Trimming shortened V by 0 bases and J by 4 bases, and 9 bases separated the two germline ends. CDR3 residues: CATSRDPPGETQYF. CDR3 bases: TGTGCCACCAGCAGAGATCCTCCCGGAGAGACCCAGTACTTC.

The V and J genes are TRBV19 and TRBJ2-2, with TRBD2 matching 14 bases. The CDR3 length is 16 residues. V was pared by 10 bases and J by 6 bases, with 10 bases of the junction left unmatched. The germline gives CDR1 LNHDA, CDR2 SQIVND (reference sequence). CDR3 nucleotide sequence: TGTGCCACCCGACGACTAGCGGGAGGGCTCGCCGGGGAGCTGTTTTTT. Translation: CATRRLAGGLAGELFF.

The CDR3 region is CASSVAPSGTNTGELFF. In DNA form, the CDR3 reads TGTGCCAGCAGCGTAGCCCCAAGCGGGACGAACACCGGGGAGCTGTTTTTT. The gene calls are TRBV9 and TRBJ2-2; 7 nucleotides match TRBD2. This CDR3 region has 17 residues. J lost 0 bases, V lost 0 bases, and 5 bases had no gene match. Germline loops: CDR1 SGDLS, CDR2 YYNGEE.

The J gene is TRBJ1-1, the V gene TRBV6-5; TRBD1 might be the D (6 bases). Germline assignment: CDR1 MNHEY and CDR2 SVGAGI. The CDR3 consists of 14 residues. With 2 bases removed from V and 6 bases from J, the gap between germline ends came to 13 bases. The CDR3 sequence is CASSYTGIVSEAFF. The CDR3 nucleotides are TGTGCCAGCAGTTACACAGGGATAGTATCTGAAGCTTTCTTT.

The V gene is TRBV6-2 or TRBV6-3, the J gene TRBJ2-1, with a possible D match to TRBD1 (6 bases). The CDR3 is 15 amino acids. Between the trimmed V and J ends, which lost 2 bases and 4 bases, there was a span of 12 bases. CDR1 MNHEY and CDR2 SVGEGT come from the germline V gene. The CDR3 region is CASSYPGQWYNEQFF. CDR3 DNA: TGTGCCAGCAGTTACCCGGGACAATGGTACAATGAGCAGTTCTTC.

The V and J genes are TRBV3-1 (or the pseudogene TRBV3-2) and TRBJ2-5; TRBD1 matches 7 bases. Germline loops: CDR1 LGHDT, CDR2 YNNKEL (reference sequence). V shed 3 bases and J 5 bases; nucleotides not matched to a gene: 9. The length of the CDR3 is 15 residues. CDR3 residues: CASSQNGRGQETQYF. DNA for the CDR3: TGTGCCAGCAGCCAGAATGGCCGGGGACAGGAGACCCAGTACTTC.

V gene TRBV6-5 combines with J gene TRBJ1-2; maybe TRBD1 (6 bases). Trimming took off 8 bases at V and 0 bases at J, with 7 bases between the two ends. CDR1 and CDR2 (germline): MNHEY, SVGAGI. This CDR3 is 12 amino acids long. CDR3 DNA sequence: TGTGCCAGCCGGACAGCTAACTATGGCTACACCTTC. This codes for CASRTANYGYTF.

The genes are TRBV5-1 and TRBJ2-7; weak D call: TRBD1 (6 bases). From germline, CDR1 is SGHRS and CDR2 YFSETQ. The CDR3 consists of 14 residues. The V gene lost 0 bases and the J gene lost 4 bases, with 11 bases spanning the gap. The CDR3 sequence: CASSLAGAVYEQYF. The CDR3 nucleotides read TGCGCCAGCAGCTTGGCAGGGGCCGTATACGAGCAGTACTTC.

The rearrangement links TRBV28 to TRBJ1-1; D might be TRBD1 (6 bases). This CDR3 has 14 amino acids. Germline CDR1 is MDHEN and CDR2 is SYDVKM. Trimming pared 4 bases from V and 5 bases from J, leaving 14 bases between. The CDR3 sequence is CASSSIRGRTEAFF. For the CDR3, the DNA is TGTGCCAGCAGTTCTATCAGGGGAAGGACTGAAGCTTTCTTT.

The chain couples TRBV2 to TRBJ2-1; 13 bases map to TRBD2. Looked up from germline, CDR1 is SNHLY and CDR2 is FYNNEI. The CDR3 is 17 residues long. The V segment lost 4 bases and the J segment 8 bases; nucleotides outside the gene matches: 11. The CDR3 region is CASSAVLAGGPGDEQFF. The CDR3 coding sequence is TGTGCCAGCAGTGCGGTACTAGCGGGAGGGCCAGGGGATGAGCAGTTCTTC. Using reference TRBV2 and TRBJ2-1 for the parts outside the CDR3, the full variable domain is EPEVTQTPSHQVTQMGQEVILRCVPISNHLYFYWYRQILGQKVEFLVSFYNNEISEKSEIFDDQFSVERPDGSNFTLKIRSTKLEDSAMYFCASSAVLAGGPGDEQFFGPGTRLTVL.

This clone has just a few counts. The chain links TRBV18 to TRBJ2-7; possibly TRBD1 for D (8 bases). The ends were cut back, 3 bases at V and 2 bases at J, with 17 bases in the middle. Germline CDR1 is KGHSH and CDR2 is LQKENI. The CDR3 is made up of 16 amino acids. The CDR3, as DNA: TGTGCCAGCTCACCGGGGAGGGACAGGTTGACCTACGAGCAGTACTTC. It encodes CASSPGRDRLTYEQYF.

For the CDR3, the DNA is TGTGCCAGCAGTGAGCGGCCTGCCCAAGAGACCCAGTACTTC. Protein product: CASSERPAQETQYF. The chain recombines TRBV6-2 or TRBV6-3 with TRBJ2-5, with TRBD2 as a possible D gene (5 bases). The V gene's germline CDR1 is MNHEY and CDR2 SVGEGT. The CDR3 runs to 14 residues. V lost 5 bases and J lost 1, with 11 bases in between.